This T cell receptor beta chain was recorded in a study of graft-versus-host responses after intestinal transplantation. This CDR3 comprises 12 residues. CDR1 is MNHNY, CDR2 SVGAGI, per germline (reference sequence). Trimming removed 4 bases at V and 2 bases at J, with 5 bases between. The protocol was immunoSEQ multiplex PCR, while the TCRdb copy is restricted to in-frame clones and leaves out a portion. This sample yields 57,000 or so clones, of which about 90% are seen a single time; 2.5% to 3% belongs to the top ten. This TCR was sampled from a human patient who received an intestinal transplant, so some T cells may come from the graft donor. The rearrangement joins TRBV6-6 to TRBJ1-1; D unclear. The specimen was PBMCs, collected roughly 120 days after intestinal transplantation. The chain's CDR3 is CASSSQNTEAFF. CDR3 bases: TGTGCCAGCAGTTCACAAAACACTGAAGCTTTCTTT.